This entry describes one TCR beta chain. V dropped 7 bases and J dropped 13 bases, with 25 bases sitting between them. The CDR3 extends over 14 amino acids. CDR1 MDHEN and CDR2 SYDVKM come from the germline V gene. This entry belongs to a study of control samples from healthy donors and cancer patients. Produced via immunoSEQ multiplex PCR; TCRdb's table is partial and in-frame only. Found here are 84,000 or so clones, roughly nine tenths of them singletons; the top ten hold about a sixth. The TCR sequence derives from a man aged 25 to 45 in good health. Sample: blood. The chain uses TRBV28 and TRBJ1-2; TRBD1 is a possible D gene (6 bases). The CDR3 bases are TGTGCCAGCACCCGAATCACAGGGTCCGCCAACCTCACCTTC. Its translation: CASTRITGSANLTF.